This T cell receptor beta chain was captured by sequencing in a study of OX40 agonist ivuxolimab in advanced cancers. The wider study: Patients got intravenous ivuxolimab at 0.01 to 10 mg/kg every 2 weeks. Patients were 82.7% male with ages roughly 20 to 85, mean about 65.

A note on this clone: Its antigen remains unidentified.

CDR1 is KGHSH and CDR2 is LQKENI in the germline V gene. CDR3 length: 15 amino acids. V was cut by 3 bases and J by 4 bases, with 10 bases left in between. This table comes from immunoSEQ multiplex PCR, and its TCRdb copy is limited to in-frame clones, with some not included. The sample includes about 68,000 clones, roughly nine tenths seen only once; the top ten take about 0.31%. General observations from the study: Researchers did not determine the expanded peripheral T cells' antigen specificity.

Sequencing was performed on CD4+ or CD8+ T cells sorted from blood, taken in a trial of the OX40 agonist ivuxolimab. This chain links TRBV18 with TRBJ2-6; D tentatively reads TRBD1 or TRBD2 (5 bases each). The receptor comes from an adult with an advanced solid tumor such as melanoma, head and neck, liver or kidney cancer. CDR3 protein: CASSPGGTGANVLTF. CDR3 DNA sequence: TGTGCCAGCTCACCTGGGGGAACCGGGGCCAACGTCCTGACTTTC.